A single sample is the source of the 19 T cell receptor beta chains below, sequenced in a study of T cells after yellow fever vaccination. TCRdb analysed the 5' RACE reads with MiXCR anew, one entry per CDR3 protein. The sample carries some 200,000 distinct CDR3 sequences, roughly 3% recorded once. Sample: CD4+ T cells sorted from PBMCs, taken 10 days after the yellow fever booster vaccination. Receptors were obtained from a man younger than 30 who received the YFV17D yellow fever vaccine.

This clonotype was found a few times. The chain uses TRBV11-2 and TRBJ2-2; D is ambiguous. The V gene lost 6 bases and the J gene lost 8 bases, with 10 bases spanning the gap. Looked up from germline, CDR1 is SGHAT and CDR2 is FQNNGV. This CDR3 region has 12 residues. This CDR3 is CASRIRAGELFF. The CDR3 coding sequence is TGTGCCAGCAGAATACGGGCGGGGGAGCTGTTTTTT.

The CDR3 loop reads CASSPHGSRETQYF. DNA for the CDR3: TGTGCCAGCAGCCCCCACGGTAGCAGAGAGACCCAGTACTTC. The rearrangement uses TRBV16 and TRBJ2-5; D not resolved. This CDR3 has 14 residues. The germline V and J ends were trimmed by 4 bases and 4 bases, with 13 bases remaining between them. The V gene's germline CDR1 is KGHSY and CDR2 FQNENV.

This clonotype showed up many times. This sequence joins TRBV5-4 and TRBJ2-3; 10 positions agree with TRBD1. Trimming removed 7 bases from V and 6 bases from J; junction bases left unmatched: 5. The germline CDR1 and CDR2 sequences are SGHNT and YYREEE (reference sequence). This CDR3 has 13 residues. CDR3: CASGWTGGDTQYF. In DNA form, the CDR3 reads TGTGCCAGCGGATGGACAGGGGGGGATACGCAGTATTTT.

V and J are TRBV5-1 and TRBJ2-7; 9 nucleotides line up with TRBD1. From germline, CDR1 is SGHRS and CDR2 YFSETQ. This CDR3 spans 14 amino acids. With V trimmed by 4 bases and J by 2 bases, 4 bases remained unmatched. The CDR3 is CASSVGQGTYEQYF. The CDR3 DNA follows: TGCGCCAGCAGCGTGGGACAGGGCACCTACGAGCAGTACTTC.

This clonotype was seen only a few times. The chain links TRBV20-1 to TRBJ1-1, with D tentatively TRBD1 (5 bases). Germline lookup yields CDR1 DFQATT and CDR2 SNEGSKA (reference sequence). CDR3 size: 14 residues. V lost 6 bases, J lost 1 base, and 15 bases lay in between. CDR3 region: CSASEGGANTEAFF. The CDR3 region has the DNA TGCAGTGCCAGTGAGGGAGGGGCGAACACTGAAGCTTTCTTT.

This clonotype was seen repeatedly, ten times or more. The J gene is TRBJ2-1, the V gene TRBV20-1, with 10 bases identical to TRBD2. The CDR3 extends over 16 amino acids. Germline CDR1 DFQATT, CDR2 SNEGSKA (reference sequence). V trimming: 7 bases; J trimming: 2 bases; junction bases outside the gene matches: 11. The CDR3 DNA reads as TGCAGTGTGCCAAATATAGCGGGGGGCGCCTACAATGAGCAGTTCTTC. Its protein product is CSVPNIAGGAYNEQFF.

The chain uses TRBV3-1 and TRBJ2-7, with D unresolved. Trimming removed 2 bases from V and 0 bases from J, with 5 bases in between. The CDR3 length is 13 residues. Germline assignment: CDR1 LGHDT and CDR2 YNNKEL (reference sequence). In nucleotides, the CDR3 is TGTGCCAGCAGCCAATGGGGCTCCTACGAGCAGTACTTC. Protein product: CASSQWGSYEQYF.

Many counts were recorded for this clonotype. In DNA form, the CDR3 reads TGTGCCAGCAGCTCTCGACCCAGGGTCGAGACCCAGTACTTC. Translation gives CASSSRPRVETQYF. The chain employs TRBV7-6 and TRBJ2-5; maybe TRBD1 (5 bases). Germline loops: CDR1 SGHVS, CDR2 FNYEAQ. V gave up 4 bases and J gave up 5 bases, with 14 bases separating them. The CDR3 is 14 amino acids.

This clonotype was seen a few times. This sequence joins TRBV5-4 and TRBJ2-6; D may be TRBD1 (5 bases). Germline V gene sequence: CDR1 SGHNT, CDR2 YYREEE (reference sequence). The CDR3 sequence is 15 residues long. Trimming pared 2 bases from V and 1 base from J, leaving 7 bases between. Here the CDR3 DNA reads TGTGCCAGCAGCTTCAGGGATTCTGGGGCCAACGTCCTGACTTTC. It translates to CASSFRDSGANVLTF.

This clonotype was seen only a few times. V and J are TRBV6-2 or TRBV6-3 and TRBJ1-1, with TRBD1 matching over 7 bases. The CDR3 extends over 16 amino acids. CDR1 and CDR2 (germline): MNHEY, SVGEGT. Trimming at V came to 7 bases and at J to 3 bases, leaving 14 bases not matched to a gene. The CDR3 reads CASNNPQGSYHTEAFF. DNA of the CDR3: TGTGCCAGCAACAACCCACAGGGGTCTTATCACACTGAAGCTTTCTTT.

The chain uses TRBV19 and TRBJ2-5; the D is unclear. The germline V gene has CDR1 LNHDA and CDR2 SQIVND (reference sequence). V was trimmed by 6 bases and J by 5 bases, leaving 19 bases between them. The CDR3 covers 15 residues. The CDR3 loop reads CASSDTGLLGETQYF. CDR3 in DNA: TGTGCCAGTAGCGATACCGGGCTTCTGGGGGAGACCCAGTACTTC.

This clonotype has a handful of counts. The rearrangement uses TRBV12-3 or TRBV12-4 and TRBJ2-2; D possibly corresponds to TRBD2 (5 bases). V lost 3 bases to trimming and J lost 2 bases, with 16 bases between them. The CDR3 is made up of 17 amino acids. The CDR3 bases are TGTGCCAGCAGTTTTTTTGGGCGAGGACTCAACACCGGGGAGCTGTTTTTT. Its translation: CASSFFGRGLNTGELFF.

The chain joins TRBV7-2 to TRBJ1-1; perhaps TRBD1 as D (6 bases). This CDR3 region has 14 residues. Germline CDR1 reads SGHTA; CDR2 reads FQGNSA. With 5 bases removed from V and 0 bases from J, the gap between germline ends came to 10 bases. CDR3 region: CASSRGTLNTEAFF. DNA for the CDR3: TGTGCCAGCAGCCGCGGGACATTGAACACTGAAGCTTTCTTT.

This chain joins TRBV9 and TRBJ2-5; perhaps D is TRBD1 or TRBD2 (5 bases each). Looked up from germline, CDR1 is SGDLS and CDR2 is YYNGEE. Trimming removed 3 bases from V and 4 bases from J, with 19 bases in between. This CDR3 region has 16 residues. CDR3 DNA sequence: TGTGCCAGCAGCGCCCAGGGATGGGGGAATCGAGAGACCCAGTACTTC. Amino acids: CASSAQGWGNRETQYF.

This clonotype occurred a few times. The chain combines TRBV28 with TRBJ1-5, with a tentative D call TRBD1 (6 bases). Between the trimmed V and J ends, which lost 6 bases and 6 bases, there was a span of 15 bases. Germline V gene sequence: CDR1 MDHEN, CDR2 SYDVKM. This CDR3 has 14 amino acids. CDR3: CASRPGGDTQPQHF. CDR3 nucleotide sequence: TGTGCCAGCAGGCCCGGGGGCGATACTCAGCCCCAGCATTTT. The full variable domain, in which reference TRBV28 and TRBJ1-5 provide the parts outside the CDR3, is DVKVTQSSRYLVKRTGEKVFLECVQDMDHENMFWYRQDPGLGLRLIYFSYDVKMKEKGDIPEGYSVSREKKERFSLILESASTNQTSMYLCASRPGGDTQPQHFGDGTRLSIL.

This clonotype was detected ten times or more. The chain employs TRBV5-1 and TRBJ2-7, with 7 bases fitting TRBD1. V trimming: 0 bases; J trimming: 0 bases; junction bases outside the gene matches: 3. Germline loops: CDR1 SGHRS, CDR2 YFSETQ. This CDR3 spans 15 amino acids. Written as DNA, the CDR3 is TGCGCCAGCAGCTTGGACAGGGGTAGCTCCTACGAGCAGTACGTC. As protein: CASSLDRGSSYEQYV.

This clonotype was picked up many times. The CDR3 here is CASSPGTGRGAFF. CDR3 DNA: TGTGCCAGCAGCCCTGGGACAGGGAGGGGAGCTTTCTTT. The chain links TRBV7-3 to TRBJ1-1; 9 bases map to TRBD1. Germline assignment: CDR1 SGHTA and CDR2 FQGTGA. The length of the CDR3 is 13 residues. The V segment lost 5 bases and the J segment 10 bases; nucleotides outside the gene matches: 8.

The chain combines TRBV27 with TRBJ1-1, with D maybe TRBD1 (5 bases). The CDR3 runs to 15 residues. CDR1 and CDR2 from the germline V gene are MNHEY and SMNVEV (reference sequence). Deletions cut 1 base from V and 1 base from J, with 10 bases between. The CDR3 region is CASSLWGRTNTEAFF. The CDR3 DNA reads TGTGCCAGCAGTTTATGGGGACGGACGAACACTGAAGCTTTCTTT.

This clonotype was seen ten or more times. The chain couples TRBV3-1 to TRBJ2-4, with 7 bases matching TRBD2. This CDR3 spans 17 amino acids. The germline V gene encodes CDR1 LGHDT and CDR2 YNNKEL (reference sequence). Losses at the gene ends were 1 base for V and 3 bases for J; bases not matched to a gene: 9. The CDR3 DNA reads as TGTGCCAGCAGCCAAGTGGCTGGACTAGTAGTCAAAAACATTCAGTACTTC. Residues: CASSQVAGLVVKNIQYF. Supplemented by reference TRBV3-1 and TRBJ2-4, the full variable domain reads DTAVSQTPKYLVTQMGNDKSIKCEQNLGHDTMYWYKQDSKKFLKIMFSYNNKELIINETVPNRFSPKSPDKAHLNLHINSLELGDSAVYFCASSQVAGLVVKNIQYFGAGTRLSVL.